These 30 T cell receptor beta chains were sequenced from one sample in a study of T cell repertoires in cytomegalovirus infection. TCRdb reprocessed the reads via MiXCR and lists one record per CDR3 protein. The sample includes 210,000 or so distinct CDR3 sequences, about 5.9% of them seen just once. Specimen: PBMCs. The receptors shown here come from a human donor in good health (CMV status not recorded). Some clones in this sample may be carry-over from other donors' samples.

This clonotype has a count of ten or more. The chain has TRBV29-1 and TRBJ2-2; D is ambiguous. The germline V and J ends were trimmed by 1 base and 1 base, with 4 bases remaining between them. The CDR3 consists of 13 residues. Germline lookup yields CDR1 SQVTM and CDR2 ANQGSEA. The CDR3 here is CSVEAENTGELFF. Here the CDR3 DNA reads TGCAGCGTTGAAGCTGAGAACACCGGGGAGCTGTTTTTT.

This clonotype was seen many times. This chain uses TRBV5-4 with TRBJ2-3; 10 bases line up with TRBD2. V was clipped by 0 bases and J by 4 bases; unmatched bases: 2. Germline V lookup: CDR1 SGHNT, CDR2 YYREEE (reference sequence). The CDR3 extends over 15 amino acids. Here the CDR3 DNA reads TGTGCCAGCAGCTTGGCTAGCGGGAGCGCAGATACGCAGTATTTT. As protein: CASSLASGSADTQYF.

The sample holds a few counts of this clonotype. The rearrangement joins TRBV11-3 to TRBJ1-1; D is ambiguous. V lost 0 bases and J 8 bases, leaving 10 bases between the germline ends. Germline loops: CDR1 SGHNT, CDR2 YENEEA. This CDR3 has 13 amino acids. The CDR3 here is CASSLDPGREAFF. The CDR3, as DNA: TGTGCCAGCAGCTTAGATCCGGGGAGGGAAGCTTTCTTT.

This clonotype showed up many times. This chain connects TRBV20-1 to TRBJ1-6; D possibly corresponds to TRBD1 (5 bases). V lost 3 bases and J 7 bases, leaving 13 bases between the germline ends. Germline CDR1 DFQATT, CDR2 SNEGSKA (reference sequence). This CDR3 contains 14 residues. For the CDR3, the DNA is TGCAGTGCTAGGGAGGGCGGGGGGAATTCACCCCTCCACTTT. This gives the protein CSAREGGGNSPLHF.

The V and J genes are TRBV30 and TRBJ1-5; tentatively, D is TRBD1 (6 bases). The CDR3 contains 14 residues. V was pared by 0 bases and J by 4 bases, with 10 bases between. Germline loops: CDR1 GTSNPN, CDR2 SVGIG (reference sequence). The CDR3 DNA is TGTGCCTGGAGTGTGGGAGGGGGTAATCAGCCCCAGCATTTT. It specifies CAWSVGGGNQPQHF. The whole variable domain, remainder taken from reference TRBV30 and TRBJ1-5, is SQTIHQWPATLVQPVGSPLSLECTVEGTSNPNLYWYRQAAGRGLQLLFYSVGIGQISSEVPQNLSASRPQDRQFILSSKKLLLSDSGFYLCAWSVGGGNQPQHFGDGTRLSIL.

This clonotype was seen repeatedly, ten times or more. The gene calls are TRBV12-3 or TRBV12-4 and TRBJ2-2; D gene ambiguous. Deletions cut 7 bases from V and 5 bases from J, with 8 bases between. This CDR3 has 12 amino acids. This CDR3 reads CASTLGTGELFF. For the CDR3, the DNA is TGTGCCAGCACCCTCGGGACCGGGGAGCTGTTTTTT.

In its sample, this clonotype was seen many times. The genes are TRBV7-2 and TRBJ2-1; D perhaps matches TRBD2 (6 bases). CDR1 is SGHTA, CDR2 FQGNSA, per germline. This CDR3 is built from 13 residues. The germline V and J ends were trimmed by 0 bases and 7 bases, with 7 bases remaining between them. The DNA for the CDR3 is TGTGCCAGCAGCTTAGCTGGGGGGAATGAGCAGTTCTTC. Translating it yields CASSLAGGNEQFF.

The chain combines TRBV9 with TRBJ2-7, with unresolved D. V was pared by 4 bases and J by 6 bases, with 23 bases between. Germline V gene sequence: CDR1 SGDLS, CDR2 YYNGEE. The CDR3 extends over 16 amino acids. The CDR3 here is CASSLRPLDVGSEQYF. The CDR3 DNA follows: TGTGCCAGCAGCCTCAGGCCCCTCGACGTGGGTAGCGAGCAGTACTTC.

This clonotype was counted ten times or more. The V gene is TRBV20-1, the J gene TRBJ1-2; 12 nucleotides line up with TRBD1. CDR1 is DFQATT and CDR2 is SNEGSKA in the germline V gene (reference sequence). The CDR3 has 18 amino acids. Trimming took 3 bases from V and 3 from J; bases not matched to a gene: 14. CDR3: CSARGPRGTGGADYGYTF. The CDR3 DNA reads TGCAGTGCTAGGGGACCCCGGGGGACAGGGGGCGCCGACTATGGCTACACCTTC.

This clonotype was detected many times. The chain joins TRBV20-1 to TRBJ2-2; D perhaps matches TRBD1 (6 bases). Trimming shortened V by 7 bases and J by 4 bases, and 10 bases separated the two germline ends. The CDR3 is 12 amino acids. Germline V gene data show CDR1 as DFQATT and CDR2 as SNEGSKA (reference sequence). The CDR3 nucleotides are TGCAGTGGTTGGGACATCACCGGGGAGCTGTTTTTT. This encodes CSGWDITGELFF.

This clonotype was counted at least ten times. This chain links TRBV7-2 with TRBJ2-7; no reliable D call. The CDR3 is made up of 13 amino acids. The germline gives CDR1 SGHTA, CDR2 FQGNSA. V was cut by 4 bases and J by 1 base, with 8 bases left in between. The CDR3: CASSSPRSYEQYF. CDR3 nucleotides: TGTGCCAGCAGCTCCCCGAGGTCCTACGAGCAGTACTTC.

This clonotype was found many times. The rearrangement uses TRBV28 and TRBJ2-7, with D perhaps matching TRBD1 (6 bases). V lost 4 bases, J lost 3 bases, and 13 bases lay in between. Germline assignment: CDR1 MDHEN and CDR2 SYDVKM. The CDR3 loop spans 14 amino acids. CDR3 in amino acids: CASSSGTRFYEQYF. CDR3 bases: TGTGCCAGCAGTTCAGGGACACGATTCTACGAGCAGTACTTC.

This clonotype was picked up many times. This chain uses TRBV6-4 with TRBJ2-1; 8 bases align to TRBD1. Germline V gene sequence: CDR1 MRHNA, CDR2 SNTAGT. This CDR3 is 15 amino acids long. V was clipped by 6 bases and J by 4 bases; unmatched bases: 8. CDR3 sequence: CASRGSGQGYNEQFF. The DNA for the CDR3 is TGTGCCAGCAGAGGGTCCGGACAGGGTTACAATGAGCAGTTCTTC.

This clonotype was found many times. This chain connects TRBV20-1 to TRBJ2-7; D not resolved. The CDR3 runs 13 residues. The V end was cut by 3 bases, the J end by 0 bases, with 9 bases between. CDR1 DFQATT and CDR2 SNEGSKA come from the germline V gene (reference sequence). The CDR3 here is CSARPTSSYEQYF. The CDR3 DNA sequence: TGCAGTGCTAGGCCGACGTCCTCCTACGAGCAGTACTTC.

The CDR3 reads CSARDRTGTGNQPQHF. For the CDR3, the DNA is TGCAGTGCTAGAGACCGGACAGGGACAGGCAATCAGCCCCAGCATTTT. The chain is built from TRBV20-1 and TRBJ1-5, with TRBD1 matching 8 bases. Per the germline V gene, CDR1 is DFQATT and CDR2 is SNEGSKA (reference sequence). This CDR3 spans 16 amino acids. The V and J ends lost 0 bases and 2 bases, in that order; junction bases with no gene match: 6.

This clonotype turned up a few times. The CDR3 is CASSEAYSYNEQFF. The CDR3 region has the DNA TGTGCCAGCAGTGAAGCGTACTCCTACAATGAGCAGTTCTTC. This rearrangement joins TRBV2 to TRBJ2-1; no clear D gene. Germline CDR1 SNHLY, CDR2 FYNNEI. CDR3 length equals 14 residues. V lost 0 bases, J lost 0 bases, and 3 bases lay in between.

This clonotype has ten or more counts. The chain has TRBV12-3 or TRBV12-4 and TRBJ2-4; 10 bases are shared with TRBD1. J was trimmed by 1 base and V by 3 bases; bases with no gene match: 9. The CDR3 is 18 amino acids. This CDR3 is CASSFGFGTGVAKNIQYF. The CDR3 bases are TGTGCCAGCAGTTTCGGTTTCGGGACAGGGGTTGCCAAAAACATTCAGTACTTC.

This clonotype has a handful of counts. The chain combines TRBV29-1 with TRBJ1-1; no reliable D call. The CDR3 covers 11 residues. CDR1 SQVTM and CDR2 ANQGSEA come from the germline V gene. V lost 5 bases and J lost 6, with 10 bases in between. The CDR3 loop reads CSVIDGSEAFF. The CDR3 DNA is TGCAGCGTTATAGACGGTTCTGAAGCTTTCTTT.

This clonotype has ten or more counts. This rearrangement joins TRBV7-2 to TRBJ2-7, with TRBD2 matching over 7 bases. Unmatched junction bases numbered 7, after V lost 2 bases and J lost 0 bases. The CDR3 consists of 16 residues. In germline, CDR1 is SGHTA, CDR2 FQGNSA. DNA of the CDR3: TGTGCCAGCAGCTTAAATGGGGGGGAGAGCTCCTACGAGCAGTACTTC. It encodes CASSLNGGESSYEQYF.

This clonotype was seen repeatedly, ten times or more. This chain links TRBV28 with TRBJ2-7; TRBD1 aligns across 8 bases. After removal of 3 bases from V and 6 bases from J, the junction contained 7 bases not matched to a gene. Germline CDR1 and CDR2: MDHEN and SYDVKM. The CDR3 length is 14 residues. CDR3 protein: CASSFLHDRGEQYF. The CDR3 nucleotides read TGTGCCAGCAGTTTCCTCCATGACAGGGGCGAGCAGTACTTC.

Ten or more counts support this clonotype. The chain uses TRBV29-1 and TRBJ1-4; tentative D call: TRBD1 (5 bases). Trimming pared 6 bases from V and 8 bases from J, leaving 16 bases between. The CDR3 runs to 13 residues. Germline CDR1 and CDR2: SQVTM and ANQGSEA. CDR3 coding DNA: TGCAGCGTCCAGGACAAGGGCTGGGAAAAACTGTTTTTT. It is translated as CSVQDKGWEKLFF.

This clonotype has a count of ten or more. The chain is built from TRBV11-2 and TRBJ1-5; tentatively, D is TRBD1 (6 bases). The V end lost 0 bases, the J end lost 7 bases, and 19 bases lay between the germline ends. This CDR3 spans 17 amino acids. Germline lookup yields CDR1 SGHAT and CDR2 FQNNGV. The CDR3 sequence: CASSLEGRGLVGQPQHF. As DNA, the CDR3 is TGTGCCAGCAGCTTAGAAGGTCGGGGGCTTGTTGGACAGCCCCAGCATTTT.

This clonotype was seen ten or more times. The gene calls are TRBV14 and TRBJ1-1, with 9 positions matching TRBD1. The V gene end was trimmed by 1 base and the J gene end by 13 bases; junction bases not matched to a gene: 13. The CDR3 spans 15 residues. The germline V gene encodes CDR1 SGHDN and CDR2 FVKESK. CDR3 loop: CASSQGGGQGFGDFF. DNA for the CDR3: TGTGCCAGCAGCCAAGGTGGGGGACAGGGATTTGGGGATTTCTTT.

This clonotype showed up just a few times. The V call is TRBV20-1, the J call TRBJ2-1; 10 bases align to TRBD2. The CDR3 has 15 amino acids. With 2 bases clipped from V and 3 bases from J, the junction kept 4 bases outside the gene matches. Germline V gives CDR1 DFQATT, CDR2 SNEGSKA (reference sequence). CDR3 coding DNA: TGCAGTGCTAGACTAGCGGGGGACCTCTACAATGAGCAGTTCTTC. Amino acids: CSARLAGDLYNEQFF.

In this sample, this clonotype turned up many times. The chain joins TRBV20-1 to TRBJ2-7; 10 nucleotides line up with TRBD1. The V segment lost 4 bases and the J segment 4 bases; nucleotides outside the gene matches: 4. Germline lookup yields CDR1 DFQATT and CDR2 SNEGSKA (reference sequence). CDR3 size: 13 residues. CDR3 nucleotides: TGCAGTGCTACCGGGGACAGGGGTTACGAGCAGTACTTC. Residues: CSATGDRGYEQYF.

This clonotype appeared many times. V gene TRBV28 combines with J gene TRBJ1-2; D is unclear. V gave up 4 bases and J gave up 8 bases, with 8 bases separating them. This CDR3 has 11 amino acids. The germline gives CDR1 MDHEN, CDR2 SYDVKM. CDR3 protein: CASSSSGGYTF. The CDR3 bases are TGTGCCAGCAGTTCCTCGGGCGGCTACACCTTC.

This clonotype was seen repeatedly, ten times or more. The chain joins TRBV20-1 to TRBJ1-2; 8 bases line up with TRBD1. Germline lookup yields CDR1 DFQATT and CDR2 SNEGSKA (reference sequence). This CDR3 comprises 13 residues. The J segment lost 2 bases and the V segment lost 5 bases, leaving 4 bases of the junction unmatched. In DNA, the CDR3 is TGCAGTGCTCGGACAGGGAGAAACTATGGCTACACCTTC. This translates into CSARTGRNYGYTF.

This clonotype was seen repeatedly, ten times or more. The rearrangement links TRBV28 to TRBJ2-3; 9 bases line up with TRBD1. Germline V lookup: CDR1 MDHEN, CDR2 SYDVKM. V lost 4 bases to trimming and J lost 1 base; unmatched junction nucleotides: 3. This CDR3 has 15 amino acids. CDR3 nucleotide sequence: TGTGCCAGCAGTTCTAGACAGGGGGGCACAGATACGCAGTATTTT. This encodes CASSSRQGGTDTQYF.

This clonotype was observed at least ten times. The chain couples TRBV29-1 to TRBJ2-6; tentatively, D is TRBD1 or TRBD2 (5 bases each). CDR3 length: 16 amino acids. In germline, CDR1 is SQVTM, CDR2 ANQGSEA. The germline V and J ends were trimmed by 3 bases and 1 base, with 13 bases remaining between them. CDR3 sequence reads: CSVDGGIGSGANVLTF. The CDR3 nucleotides are TGCAGCGTTGATGGGGGAATAGGATCTGGGGCCAACGTCCTGACTTTC.

This clonotype turned up a few times. The J gene is TRBJ1-1, the V gene TRBV9, with 7 bases identical to TRBD1. Unmatched junction bases numbered 21, after V lost 0 bases and J lost 4 bases. CDR3 length equals 20 residues. Germline CDR1 is SGDLS and CDR2 is YYNGEE. The CDR3 loop reads CASSVVGEGGEGRMGTEAFF. The DNA for the CDR3 is TGTGCCAGCAGCGTAGTCGGAGAAGGGGGCGAGGGTAGGATGGGCACTGAAGCTTTCTTT.